This paragraph reports one T cell receptor beta chain. In the study's own analysis: By means of reference gene primer amplification, nucleated cell counts were estimated. Sequencing used immunoSEQ multiplex PCR; TCRdb keeps in-frame clones, though not all of them. V, J and clone size are taken as reported in that table, and D and trimming were inferred from the DNA itself. The sample has around 300,000 clones, 85% to 90% seen once. The sample originates from a study of blood T cell repertoires in COVID-19. Study in general: From the United States, Italy and Spain came samples of acute and convalescent COVID-19. Sources were T cells, B-cell-depleted T cells, or PBMCs; the material itself was cDNA or gDNA.

The CDR3 totals 16 residues. Germline trimming cut 8 bases from V and 4 bases from J; bases unmatched to any gene: 9. From germline, CDR1 is GTSNPN and CDR2 SVGIG (reference sequence). This receptor was taken from a human donor in a cohort sampled during active COVID-19. Source material: peripheral blood. This rearrangement joins TRBV30 to TRBJ2-6; the match to TRBD1 covers 12 bases. The CDR3 sequence: CAAPGQGAVGANVLTF. CDR3 coding DNA: TGTGCCGCGCCGGGACAGGGGGCGGTCGGGGCCAACGTCCTGACTTTC.